Listed below are T cell receptor beta chains from one sample, sequenced in a study of T cells in localized non-small cell lung cancer. Produced via immunoSEQ multiplex PCR; TCRdb's table is partial and in-frame only. The sample holds 4,000 to 6,000 clones, 55% seen once. The sample consisted of lymph node tissue, taken before any cancer treatment. All receptors come from a male donor older than 55 with stage I squamous cell lung carcinoma. Both conserved end residues are part of each CDR3. Fields, in order: D gene, clone size, V gene, J gene, CDR3 DNA, CDR3 protein. The D gene is left open where the match is weak. Some rows have no size entry. The others give once, few or many, or a class for an expanded clone.

TRBD1	.	TRBV18	TRBJ1-2	TGTGCCAGCTCACCTCCGGACAGGGGATCCTATGGCTACACCTTC	CASSPPDRGSYGYTF
.	.	TRBV18	TRBJ1-3	TGTGCCAGCTCACCGAGACAGGTTTCCTCTGGAAACACCATATATTTT	CASSPRQVSSGNTIYF
.	.	TRBV28	TRBJ2-1	TGTGCCAGCAACTTCGGATCTACAGGGAAGAATGAGCAGTTCTTC	CASNFGSTGKNEQFF
.	.	TRBV14	TRBJ1-2	TGTGCCAGCAGACATACAGGACGAGATGGCTACACCTTC	CASRHTGRDGYTF
.	.	TRBV28	TRBJ2-5	TGTGCCAGCAGTTTCGGACAAGCGGTGAACCAAGAGACCCAGTACTTC	CASSFGQAVNQETQYF
.	.	TRBV28	TRBJ2-5	TGTGCCAGCAGTTTAAGGGACACCCAAGAGACCCAGTACTTC	CASSLRDTQETQYF
.	.	TRBV5-1	TRBJ2-3	TGCGCCAGCAGCCTGAACGGGGGAGGAGAAGATACGCAGTATTTT	CASSLNGGGEDTQYF
.	few	TRBV5-1	TRBJ2-3	TGCGCCAGCAGTTGGGGGTATGGGTCGGATACGCAGTATTTT	CASSWGYGSDTQYF
.	.	TRBV30	TRBJ2-1	TGTGCCTGGGACGGACGGGGCAATGAGCAGTTCTTC	CAWDGRGNEQFF
TRBD1	.	TRBV9	TRBJ2-2	TGTGCCAGCAGGGACAGGACGAACACCGGGGAGCTGTTTTTT	CASRDRTNTGELFF